The clone carrying this T cell receptor (beta chain) has more than one count but fewer than ten. The repertoire was sequenced with immunoSEQ multiplex PCR; TCRdb's copy has only in-frame clones and lacks some. Of about 300,000 clones in the sample, roughly 86% were seen once. The entry originates in a study of blood T cell repertoires in COVID-19. The length of the CDR3 is 15 residues. Germline V gene lookup returns CDR1 SGDLS and CDR2 YYNGEE. The V end lost 0 bases, the J end lost 8 bases, and 17 bases lay between the germline ends. A COVID-19 case had been met by exposed participants during the 2 weeks before study entry.

The source is a woman between 45 and 65 years old who had been exposed to COVID-19. The genes are TRBV9 and TRBJ1-2; possibly TRBD1 for D (5 bases). Sequenced input: PBMCs or T cells enriched from blood (not recorded which). CDR3 sequence (DNA): TGTGCCAGCAGCGTAGCTGGGGGGAAGGGTGGAGGCTACACCTTC. This sequence encodes CASSVAGGKGGGYTF.